This TCR beta chain was identified during a study of shared clonotypes between healthy human individuals. Assay: immunoSEQ multiplex PCR; the TCRdb copy retains only in-frame clones and omits some. This sample carries 2.3 million or so clones, 80% to 95% of them seen once, and the ten largest clones take approximately 0.4%. CDR3 length: 14 amino acids. The ends were cut back, 4 bases at V and 3 bases at J, with 13 bases in the middle. The V gene's germline CDR1 is WNHNN and CDR2 SYGVQD (reference sequence). Turning to this clone: Its antigen is unknown.

The study drew its donors from healthy HIV-negative adults without recent acute infections or vaccinations. Findings of the study overall: Several donors shared 4.5% to 6.5% of their naive CD4 clonotypes. Generally, naive subsets came out with larger estimated richness than memory subsets.

This TCR was sampled from a young man in good health. Some clones in this sample may be carry-over from other donors' samples. Sample: naive CD4+ T cells from PBMCs. As for subset: CD45RA+ positively selected. This chain joins TRBV10-1 and TRBJ2-7; perhaps TRBD1 as D (5 bases). The CDR3 spells CASSARLGLYEQYF. The CDR3 DNA sequence: TGCGCCAGCAGTGCCCGGCTGGGGCTCTACGAGCAGTACTTC.